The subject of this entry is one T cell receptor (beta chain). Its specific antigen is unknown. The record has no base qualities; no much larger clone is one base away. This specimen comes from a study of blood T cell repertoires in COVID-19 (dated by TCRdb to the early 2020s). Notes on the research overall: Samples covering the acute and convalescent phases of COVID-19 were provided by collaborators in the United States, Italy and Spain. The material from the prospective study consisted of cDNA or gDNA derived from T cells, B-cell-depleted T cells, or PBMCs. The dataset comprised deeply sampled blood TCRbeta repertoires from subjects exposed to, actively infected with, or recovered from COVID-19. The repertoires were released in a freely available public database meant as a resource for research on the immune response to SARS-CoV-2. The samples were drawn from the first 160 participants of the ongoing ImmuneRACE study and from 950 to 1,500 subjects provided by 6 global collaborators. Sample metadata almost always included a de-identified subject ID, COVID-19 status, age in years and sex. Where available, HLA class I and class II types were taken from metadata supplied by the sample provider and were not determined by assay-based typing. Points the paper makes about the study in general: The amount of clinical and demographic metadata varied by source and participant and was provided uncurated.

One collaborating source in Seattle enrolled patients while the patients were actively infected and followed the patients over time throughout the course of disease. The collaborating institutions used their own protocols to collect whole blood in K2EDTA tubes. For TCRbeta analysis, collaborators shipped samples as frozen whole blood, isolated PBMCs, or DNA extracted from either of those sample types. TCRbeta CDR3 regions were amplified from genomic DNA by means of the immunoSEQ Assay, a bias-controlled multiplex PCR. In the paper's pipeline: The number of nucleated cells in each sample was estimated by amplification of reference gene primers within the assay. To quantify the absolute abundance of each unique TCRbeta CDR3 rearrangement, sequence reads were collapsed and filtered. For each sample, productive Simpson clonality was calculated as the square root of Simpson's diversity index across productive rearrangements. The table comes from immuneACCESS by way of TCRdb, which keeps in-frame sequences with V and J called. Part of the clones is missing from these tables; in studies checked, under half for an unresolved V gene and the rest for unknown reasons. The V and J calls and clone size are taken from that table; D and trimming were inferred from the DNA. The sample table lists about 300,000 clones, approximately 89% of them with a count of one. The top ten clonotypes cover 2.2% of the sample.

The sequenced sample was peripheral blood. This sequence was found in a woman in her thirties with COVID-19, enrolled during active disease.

The CDR3 is CASSLGLRLGEQFF. The DNA sequence follows: TGCGCCAGCAGCTTGGGTCTCAGGTTGGGTGAGCAGTTCTTC. The rearranged chain carries TRBV5-1 and TRBJ2-1, with the identity of the D gene unclear. From the cysteine up to the phenylalanine, the CDR3 has a length of 14 residues. Of the read, only the CDR3 DNA is kept; its 42 bases are in frame from base 1. From a lookup of the germline V gene, CDR1 and CDR2 are SGHRS and YFSETQ. Relative to germline, V is 0 bases shorter and J is 9 bases shorter, with 13 bases between their ends.